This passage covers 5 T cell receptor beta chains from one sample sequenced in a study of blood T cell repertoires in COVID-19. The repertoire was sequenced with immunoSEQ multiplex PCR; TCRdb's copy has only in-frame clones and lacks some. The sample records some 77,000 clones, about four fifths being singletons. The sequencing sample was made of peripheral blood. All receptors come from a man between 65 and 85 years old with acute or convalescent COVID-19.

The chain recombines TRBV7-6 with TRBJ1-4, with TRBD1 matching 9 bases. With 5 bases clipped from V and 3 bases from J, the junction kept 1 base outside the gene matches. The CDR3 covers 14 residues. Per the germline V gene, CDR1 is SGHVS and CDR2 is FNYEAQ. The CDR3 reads CASSDRGSNEKLFF. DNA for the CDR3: TGTGCCAGCAGCGACAGGGGGTCTAATGAAAAACTGTTTTTT.

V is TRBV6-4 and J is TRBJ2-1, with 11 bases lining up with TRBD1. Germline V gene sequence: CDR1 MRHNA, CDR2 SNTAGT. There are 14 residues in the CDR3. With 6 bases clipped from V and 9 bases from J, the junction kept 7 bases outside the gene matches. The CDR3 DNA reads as TGTGCCAGCAGCGGGGACAGGGGGAGGGGTGAGCAGTTCTTC. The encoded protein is CASSGDRGRGEQFF.

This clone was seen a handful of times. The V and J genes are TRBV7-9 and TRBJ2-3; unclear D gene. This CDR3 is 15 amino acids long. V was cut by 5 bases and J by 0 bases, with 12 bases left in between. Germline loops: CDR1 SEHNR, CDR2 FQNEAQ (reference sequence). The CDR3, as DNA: TGTGCCAGCAGCCCCGACACGGTTAGCACAGATACGCAGTATTTT. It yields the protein CASSPDTVSTDTQYF.

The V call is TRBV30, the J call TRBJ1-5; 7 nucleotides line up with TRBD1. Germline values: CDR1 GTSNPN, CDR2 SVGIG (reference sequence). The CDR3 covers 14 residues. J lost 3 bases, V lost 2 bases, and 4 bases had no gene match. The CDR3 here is CAWSPGQINQPQHF. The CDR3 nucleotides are TGTGCCTGGAGTCCGGGACAGATCAATCAGCCCCAGCATTTT.

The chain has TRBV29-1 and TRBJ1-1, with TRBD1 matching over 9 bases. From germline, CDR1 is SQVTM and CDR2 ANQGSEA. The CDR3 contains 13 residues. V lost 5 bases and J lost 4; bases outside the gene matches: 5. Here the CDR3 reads CSVQQGATTEAFF. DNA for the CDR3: TGCAGCGTTCAACAGGGGGCAACCACTGAAGCTTTCTTT.